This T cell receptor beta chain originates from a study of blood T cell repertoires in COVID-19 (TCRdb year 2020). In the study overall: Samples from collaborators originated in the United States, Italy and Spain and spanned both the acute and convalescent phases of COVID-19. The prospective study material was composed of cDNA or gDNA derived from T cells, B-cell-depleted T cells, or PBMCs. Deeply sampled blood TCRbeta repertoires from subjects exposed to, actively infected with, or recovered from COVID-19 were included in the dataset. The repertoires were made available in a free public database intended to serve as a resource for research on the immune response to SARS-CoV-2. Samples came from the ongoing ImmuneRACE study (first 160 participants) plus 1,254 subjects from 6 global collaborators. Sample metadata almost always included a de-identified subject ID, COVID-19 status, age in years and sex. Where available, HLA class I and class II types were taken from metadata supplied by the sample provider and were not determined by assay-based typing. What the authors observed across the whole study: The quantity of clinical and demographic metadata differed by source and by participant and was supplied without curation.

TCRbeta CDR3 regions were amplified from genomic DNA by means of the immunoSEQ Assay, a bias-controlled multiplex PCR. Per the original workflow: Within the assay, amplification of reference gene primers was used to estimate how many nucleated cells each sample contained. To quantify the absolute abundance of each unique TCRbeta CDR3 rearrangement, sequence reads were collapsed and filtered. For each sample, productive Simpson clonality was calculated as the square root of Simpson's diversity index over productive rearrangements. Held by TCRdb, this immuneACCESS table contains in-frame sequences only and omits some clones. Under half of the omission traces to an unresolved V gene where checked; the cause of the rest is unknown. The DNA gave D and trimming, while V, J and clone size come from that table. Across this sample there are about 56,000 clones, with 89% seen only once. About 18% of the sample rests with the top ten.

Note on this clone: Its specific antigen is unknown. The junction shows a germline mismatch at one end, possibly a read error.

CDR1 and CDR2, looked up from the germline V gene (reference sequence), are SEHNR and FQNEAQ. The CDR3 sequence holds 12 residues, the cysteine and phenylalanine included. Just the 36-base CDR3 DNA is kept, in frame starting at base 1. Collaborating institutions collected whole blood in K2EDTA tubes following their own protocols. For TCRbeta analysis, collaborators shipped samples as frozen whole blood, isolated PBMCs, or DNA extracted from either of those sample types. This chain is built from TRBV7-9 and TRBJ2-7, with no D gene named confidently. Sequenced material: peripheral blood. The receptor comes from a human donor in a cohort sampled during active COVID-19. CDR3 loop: CASSLEFAELHF. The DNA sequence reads TGTGCCAGCAGCTTAGAGTTCGCCGAGCTCCACTTC. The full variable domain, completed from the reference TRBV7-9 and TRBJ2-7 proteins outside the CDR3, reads DTGVSQNPRHKITKRGQNVTFRCDPISEHNRLYWYRQTLGQGPEFLTYFQNEAQLEKSRLLSDRFSAERPKGSFSTLEIQRTEQGDSAMYLCASSLEFAELHFGPGTRLTVT.